This record concerns one T cell receptor (beta chain) sequence. Its specificity is not known. Mouse gene names apply. The read is 1 residue too short to cover the CDR3 end, so that end is filled in from the germline J gene. The data stem from a study of tissue T cells after allogeneic stem cell transplantation. Study-wide points: The study did not identify alloreactive or antigen-specific tissue TCRs, and some clones might be persisting host cells. Motif-based clustering found tissue-specific repertoire signatures shared across patients, though few clones were shared. Only a limited share of tissue TCRs appeared in blood or spleen.

Germline-derived CDR1 and CDR2 are LGHNA and YSYQKL. The CDR3 sequence is 13 residues long. Deletions cut 0 bases from V and 7 bases from J, with 10 bases between. Only in-frame clones appear in the TCRdb table, and some are missing; sequencing was by immunoSEQ multiplex PCR. The sample comprises about 50,000 clones, 73% of which are singletons, and roughly 0.7% rests with the top ten. Sequences were obtained from sorted cells pooled from one or two spleens. The chain combines TRBV2 with TRBJ2-7; D remains unclear. The source is a pool of C57BL/6 mice in good health. The CDR3 bases that were read are TGTGCCAGCAGCCAAGAGACGGGTGGGGAACAGTAC. Protein: CASSQETGGEQY. The complete CDR3 reads CASSQETGGEQYF.